This TCR beta chain was profiled in a study of shared clonotypes between healthy human individuals. CDR1 and CDR2 (germline): MDHEN, SYDVKM. V shed 3 bases and J shed 1 base, with 15 bases lying between them. This CDR3 is 16 amino acids long. Assay: immunoSEQ multiplex PCR; the TCRdb copy retains only in-frame clones and omits some. This table has 2 million to 2.5 million clones, 80% to 95% appearing once. The chain recombines TRBV28 with TRBJ2-5; maybe TRBD1 (6 bases). The sequence came from a man younger than 35 in good health. Some clones in this sample may be carry-over from other donors' samples. Sequencing used naive CD4+ T cells from PBMCs. Subset defined: CD45RA+ positively selected. CDR3 sequence: CASSFTPEGGQETQYF. The CDR3 bases are TGTGCCAGCAGTTTTACCCCGGAAGGGGGCCAAGAGACCCAGTACTTC.